The 29 T cell receptor beta chains below all came from one sample that was sequenced in a study of Graves' ophthalmopathy and Graves' hyperthyroidism. CDR3 regions of TCR beta were amplified from RNA transcripts. HTBI-primed RT-PCR formed the first round, and a multiplex PCR formed the second. TCRdb processed the multiplex PCR reads anew with MiXCR; each CDR3 protein has one entry. The data show 350,000 to 400,000 distinct CDR3 sequences, over 15% seen once. Source material: peripheral blood. The source is a young woman with stable Graves' hyperthyroidism.

Many counts were recorded for this clonotype. J is TRBJ2-7 and V is TRBV6-5; tentative D call: TRBD2 (6 bases). CDR1 and CDR2 (germline): MNHEY, SVGAGI. This CDR3 comprises 15 residues. V was trimmed by 2 bases and J by 2 bases, leaving 13 bases between them. The CDR3 loop is CASSYAGGETYEQYF. The CDR3 DNA reads as TGTGCCAGCAGTTACGCCGGCGGGGAAACCTACGAGCAGTACTTC.

In its sample, this clonotype was seen many times. This chain joins TRBV7-3 and TRBJ2-7; 7 nucleotides agree with TRBD1. The CDR3 is made up of 17 amino acids. J gave up 5 bases and V 1 base, and 14 bases lay outside the gene matches. Germline V gives CDR1 SGHTA, CDR2 FQGTGA. The CDR3 DNA reads TGTGCCAGCAGCTTAAAAGGGTCCGTGACAGGGTATCACGAGCAGTACTTC. Amino acid sequence: CASSLKGSVTGYHEQYF.

The chain recombines TRBV12-3 or TRBV12-4 with TRBJ1-2, with D unclear. V lost 5 bases, J lost 8 bases, and 21 bases lay in between. The CDR3 contains 15 residues. The CDR3 DNA sequence: TGTGCCAGCAGTCCCCGTACCTACCCGGCTGGGGGCTACACCTTC. Protein: CASSPRTYPAGGYTF.

This sequence joins TRBV11-3 and TRBJ2-2; a weak D match, TRBD2 (6 bases). Trimming took off 5 bases at V and 2 bases at J, with 12 bases between the two ends. Germline V gene lookup returns CDR1 SGHNT and CDR2 YENEEA. The CDR3 is 15 amino acids. Written as DNA, the CDR3 is TGTGCCAGCAGCCACGGGACTCTTAACACCGGGGAGCTGTTTTTT. Protein: CASSHGTLNTGELFF.

This clonotype appeared many times. The chain employs TRBV9 and TRBJ2-2; D may be TRBD1 or TRBD2 (5 bases each). V was shortened by 0 bases and J by 6 bases, with 6 bases between the two germline ends. The CDR3 consists of 13 residues. Germline-derived CDR1 and CDR2 are SGDLS and YYNGEE. The CDR3 here is CASSVVGAGELFF. CDR3 DNA: TGTGCCAGCAGCGTAGTGGGGGCCGGGGAGCTGTTTTTT.

This clonotype came up many times. CDR3 in amino acids: CASSRALGSLNTEAFF. CDR3 DNA sequence: TGTGCCAGCAGTCGTGCTCTAGGGAGCTTGAACACTGAAGCTTTCTTT. V and J are TRBV12-3 or TRBV12-4 and TRBJ1-1; unclear D gene. V was trimmed by 5 bases and J by 0 bases, leaving 16 bases between them. This CDR3 is 16 amino acids long.

At least ten counts were recorded for this clonotype. The gene calls are TRBV11-2 and TRBJ1-1; D remains ambiguous. This CDR3 is 15 amino acids long. V lost 0 bases and J lost 5, with 13 bases in between. Germline CDR1 and CDR2: SGHAT and FQNNGV. DNA of the CDR3: TGTGCCAGCAGCTTAGATGCGGGGTGGCGGACTGAAGCTTTCTTT. Its protein is CASSLDAGWRTEAFF.

This clonotype was recorded many times. The chain couples TRBV5-5 to TRBJ1-5, with D possibly matching TRBD1 (6 bases). Between the trimmed V and J ends, which lost 1 base and 7 bases, there was a span of 12 bases. The CDR3 runs 14 residues. The germline V gene has CDR1 SGHKS and CDR2 YYEKEE (reference sequence). CDR3 in DNA: TGTGCCAGCAGCTTGACAGGGTACTACCAGCCCCAGCATTTT. Its translation is CASSLTGYYQPQHF.

This clonotype came up many times. V gene TRBV25-1 combines with J gene TRBJ2-3; possible D gene TRBD1, 5 bases. V dropped 5 bases and J dropped 3 bases, with 12 bases sitting between them. Germline V gene sequence: CDR1 MGHDK, CDR2 SYGVNS. This CDR3 comprises 14 residues. The CDR3: CASSIQGGTDTQYF. Written as DNA, the CDR3 is TGTGCCAGCAGTATCCAGGGTGGAACAGATACGCAGTATTTT.

This clonotype was counted many times. At one of its ends the junction is not consistent with the germline gene, which may arise from a read error. This chain links TRBV25-1 with TRBJ1-6; D is unresolved. CDR3 length: 15 amino acids. Germline-derived CDR1 and CDR2 are MGHDK and SYGVNS. CDR3: CVSSAATNYNSPLHF. In DNA form, the CDR3 reads TGTGTCAGCAGTGCCGCGACAAACTATAATTCACCCCTCCACTTT. The variable domain in full, completed from reference TRBV25-1 and TRBJ1-6, reads EADIYQTPRYLVIGTGKKITLECSQTMGHDKMYWYQQDPGMELHLIHYSYGVNSTEKGDLSSESTVSRIRTEHFPLTLESARPSHTSQYLCVSSAATNYNSPLHFGNGTRLTVT.

This clonotype showed up many times. The chain recombines TRBV7-2 with TRBJ1-1; D remains ambiguous. The CDR3 has 16 amino acids. The V end was cut by 0 bases, the J end by 1 base, with 12 bases between. CDR1 and CDR2 (germline): SGHTA, FQGNSA. CDR3 sequence: CASSLASREWNTEAFF. In DNA form, the CDR3 reads TGTGCCAGCAGCTTAGCGTCGAGGGAGTGGAACACTGAAGCTTTCTTT.

This clonotype was seen ten or more times. This chain connects TRBV15 to TRBJ1-5, with D maybe TRBD1 (6 bases). This CDR3 is 16 amino acids long. Between the trimmed V and J ends, which lost 2 bases and 5 bases, there was a span of 16 bases. Germline CDR1 reads LNHNV; CDR2 reads YYDKDF (reference sequence). CDR3 loop: CATSRNLGGRDQPQHF. In DNA form, the CDR3 reads TGTGCCACCAGCAGAAACCTCGGGGGGCGCGATCAGCCCCAGCATTTT.

This clonotype was detected only a few times. A much more abundant neighbour one base away suggests this may be a read error. The genes are TRBV12-5 and TRBJ2-2; 15 bases fit TRBD2. The germline gives CDR1 LGHNT, CDR2 FRNRAP. The CDR3 contains 18 residues. The CDR3 reads CASGEGLAGGLNTGELCF. The CDR3, as DNA: TGTGCTAGTGGTGAGGGACTAGCGGGGGGTCTAAACACCGGGGAGCTGTGTTTT.

This clonotype was counted a few times. The chain joins TRBV10-3 to TRBJ2-3; weak D call: TRBD1 (5 bases). Germline V lookup: CDR1 ENHRY, CDR2 SYGVKD. The CDR3 consists of 13 residues. V lost 6 bases and J 1 base, leaving 8 bases between the germline ends. The CDR3 protein is CAIRLGGTDTQYF. CDR3 nucleotides: TGTGCCATCAGGTTAGGGGGCACAGATACGCAGTATTTT.

This clonotype was picked up many times. J is TRBJ1-1 and V is TRBV6-1, with D uncertain. V lost 6 bases to trimming and J lost 10 bases, with 21 bases between them. Germline V CDR1 and CDR2: MNHNS, SASEGT. The CDR3 spans 14 residues. The CDR3 sequence: CASSSSLSGNTAFF. The CDR3 DNA reads TGTGCCAGCAGCTCGTCGCTGTCAGGAAACACAGCTTTCTTT.

V is TRBV28 and J is TRBJ2-5; TRBD2 matches 8 bases. V shed 5 bases and J 2 bases; nucleotides not matched to a gene: 7. The CDR3 loop spans 15 amino acids. Germline loops: CDR1 MDHEN, CDR2 SYDVKM. The CDR3 spells CASSRLAPTQETQYF. CDR3 sequence (DNA): TGTGCCAGCAGTAGACTAGCGCCCACACAAGAGACCCAGTACTTC.

There are a few counts of this clonotype. The chain carries TRBV12-5 and TRBJ1-2, with 8 bases lining up with TRBD1. Germline trimming cut 6 bases from V and 8 bases from J; bases unmatched to any gene: 11. Looked up from germline, CDR1 is LGHNT and CDR2 is FRNRAP. The CDR3 is 14 amino acids. The CDR3 region has the DNA TGTGCTAGTGGCTCCAGGGGGCCAACTCAGGGCTACACCTTC. Its protein product is CASGSRGPTQGYTF.

This clonotype occurred many times. J is TRBJ1-2 and V is TRBV2; D is undetermined. V lost 4 bases and J lost 4, with 10 bases in between. CDR3 size: 13 residues. Germline CDR1 reads SNHLY; CDR2 reads FYNNEI. The CDR3 loop is CASSVVVGYGYTF. The CDR3 DNA sequence: TGTGCCAGCAGTGTTGTGGTCGGCTATGGCTACACCTTC.

The gene calls are TRBV12-3 or TRBV12-4 and TRBJ1-1; weak D call: TRBD1 (6 bases). This CDR3 spans 15 amino acids. With 5 bases removed from V and 5 bases from J, the gap between germline ends came to 18 bases. CDR3 nucleotides: TGTGCCAGCAGTCCTATTCAGGGGCTGAGAACTGAAGCTTTCTTT. Encoded protein: CASSPIQGLRTEAFF.

The J gene is TRBJ2-5, the V gene TRBV24-1; D gene uncertain. V lost 8 bases and J lost 1, with 10 bases in between. Germline CDR1 and CDR2: KGHDR and SFDVKD. The CDR3 sequence is 13 residues long. CDR3 nucleotide sequence: TGTGCCACCACCCCCAGGTGCCAAGAGACCCAGTACTTC. Translated, it gives CATTPRCQETQYF.

This clonotype appeared many times. The V and J genes are TRBV6-1 and TRBJ2-2; D ambiguous. The V gene lost 4 bases and the J gene lost 6 bases, with 9 bases spanning the gap. The CDR3 contains 13 residues. Germline-derived CDR1 and CDR2 are MNHNS and SASEGT. The CDR3 region has the DNA TGTGCCAGCAGTGTCGCACGACCCGGGGAGCTGTTTTTT. This codes for CASSVARPGELFF.

This clonotype was detected ten times or more. The chain couples TRBV12-3 or TRBV12-4 to TRBJ1-1; D not resolved. Trimming cost V 10 bases and J 1 base, with 13 bases left between them. This CDR3 spans 13 amino acids. In nucleotides, the CDR3 is TGTGCCACCCAGGCTCGGTGGAACACTGAAGCTTTCTTT. It codes for CATQARWNTEAFF.

The table lists this clonotype with many counts. The chain joins TRBV28 to TRBJ1-5; the D is unclear. Trimming took 6 bases from V and 3 from J, leaving 15 bases between them. Germline-derived CDR1 and CDR2 are MDHEN and SYDVKM. This CDR3 comprises 15 residues. CDR3 coding DNA: TGTGCCAGCAGGCCCATGACCGAACCCAATCAGCCCCAGCATTTT. Translation: CASRPMTEPNQPQHF.

This clonotype was detected ten times or more. The V and J genes are TRBV11-2 and TRBJ1-2; possible D gene TRBD1, 5 bases. Looked up from germline, CDR1 is SGHAT and CDR2 is FQNNGV. The ends were cut back, 2 bases at V and 4 bases at J, with 14 bases in the middle. The CDR3 is 15 residues long. The CDR3 bases are TGTGCCAGCAGCTTATTGCGGGGGATCTCCTATGGCTACACCTTC. Protein: CASSLLRGISYGYTF. Supplemented by reference TRBV11-2 and TRBJ1-2, the full variable domain reads EAGVAQSPRYKIIEKRQSVAFWCNPISGHATLYWYQQILGQGPKLLIQFQNNGVVDDSQLPKDRFSAERLKGVDSTLKIQPAKLEDSAVYLCASSLLRGISYGYTFGSGTRLTVV.

This clonotype was detected ten times or more. The chain has TRBV7-9 and TRBJ2-5, with D unclear. The V gene's germline CDR1 is SEHNR and CDR2 FQNEAQ (reference sequence). The V end was cut by 7 bases, the J end by 1 base, with 7 bases between. There are 12 residues in the CDR3. The CDR3, as DNA: TGTGCCAGCACCCTCACCCAAGAGACCCAGTACTTC. It translates to CASTLTQETQYF. Full variable domain (rest looked up from reference TRBV7-9 and TRBJ2-5): DTGVSQNPRHKITKRGQNVTFRCDPISEHNRLYWYRQTLGQGPEFLTYFQNEAQLEKSRLLSDRFSAERPKGSFSTLEIQRTEQGDSAMYLCASTLTQETQYFGPGTRLLVL.

In the case of this clonotype: The junction departs from the called germline gene at one end, perhaps through a read error. V gene TRBV12-3 or TRBV12-4 combines with J gene TRBJ1-5; 7 bases are a match to TRBD1. This CDR3 contains 15 residues. For the CDR3, the DNA is TGTGCCAGCAGTTTAGCGACAGGGAGCAGTCAGCCCCAGCATTTT. Its protein product is CASSLATGSSQPQHF.

Many counts were recorded for this clonotype. The V and J genes are TRBV15 and TRBJ2-2; TRBD1 matches 12 bases. The V and J ends lost 2 bases and 4 bases, in that order; junction bases with no gene match: 2. Germline V gene data show CDR1 as LNHNV and CDR2 as YYDKDF (reference sequence). The CDR3 totals 16 residues. The CDR3 nucleotides are TGTGCCACCAGCAGACCGGGACAGGGGGCCACCGGGGAGCTGTTTTTT. This sequence encodes CATSRPGQGATGELFF.

This rearrangement joins TRBV20-1 to TRBJ2-7; perhaps TRBD1 as D (6 bases). V shed 7 bases and J shed 2 bases, with 24 bases lying between them. CDR3 size: 16 residues. Per the germline V gene, CDR1 is DFQATT and CDR2 is SNEGSKA (reference sequence). In DNA form, the CDR3 reads TGCAGTGTCGAGACAGGTCCGAAAGCTGCAACCTACGAGCAGTACTTC. Protein product: CSVETGPKAATYEQYF.

This clonotype has ten or more counts. The chain has TRBV6-5 and TRBJ1-1; no clear D. V lost 4 bases to trimming and J lost 4 bases, with 7 bases between them. The V gene's germline CDR1 is MNHEY and CDR2 SVGAGI. This CDR3 is 12 amino acids long. The CDR3 coding sequence is TGTGCCAGCAGTTTCAGTGCCACTGAAGCTTTCTTT. Amino acid sequence: CASSFSATEAFF.